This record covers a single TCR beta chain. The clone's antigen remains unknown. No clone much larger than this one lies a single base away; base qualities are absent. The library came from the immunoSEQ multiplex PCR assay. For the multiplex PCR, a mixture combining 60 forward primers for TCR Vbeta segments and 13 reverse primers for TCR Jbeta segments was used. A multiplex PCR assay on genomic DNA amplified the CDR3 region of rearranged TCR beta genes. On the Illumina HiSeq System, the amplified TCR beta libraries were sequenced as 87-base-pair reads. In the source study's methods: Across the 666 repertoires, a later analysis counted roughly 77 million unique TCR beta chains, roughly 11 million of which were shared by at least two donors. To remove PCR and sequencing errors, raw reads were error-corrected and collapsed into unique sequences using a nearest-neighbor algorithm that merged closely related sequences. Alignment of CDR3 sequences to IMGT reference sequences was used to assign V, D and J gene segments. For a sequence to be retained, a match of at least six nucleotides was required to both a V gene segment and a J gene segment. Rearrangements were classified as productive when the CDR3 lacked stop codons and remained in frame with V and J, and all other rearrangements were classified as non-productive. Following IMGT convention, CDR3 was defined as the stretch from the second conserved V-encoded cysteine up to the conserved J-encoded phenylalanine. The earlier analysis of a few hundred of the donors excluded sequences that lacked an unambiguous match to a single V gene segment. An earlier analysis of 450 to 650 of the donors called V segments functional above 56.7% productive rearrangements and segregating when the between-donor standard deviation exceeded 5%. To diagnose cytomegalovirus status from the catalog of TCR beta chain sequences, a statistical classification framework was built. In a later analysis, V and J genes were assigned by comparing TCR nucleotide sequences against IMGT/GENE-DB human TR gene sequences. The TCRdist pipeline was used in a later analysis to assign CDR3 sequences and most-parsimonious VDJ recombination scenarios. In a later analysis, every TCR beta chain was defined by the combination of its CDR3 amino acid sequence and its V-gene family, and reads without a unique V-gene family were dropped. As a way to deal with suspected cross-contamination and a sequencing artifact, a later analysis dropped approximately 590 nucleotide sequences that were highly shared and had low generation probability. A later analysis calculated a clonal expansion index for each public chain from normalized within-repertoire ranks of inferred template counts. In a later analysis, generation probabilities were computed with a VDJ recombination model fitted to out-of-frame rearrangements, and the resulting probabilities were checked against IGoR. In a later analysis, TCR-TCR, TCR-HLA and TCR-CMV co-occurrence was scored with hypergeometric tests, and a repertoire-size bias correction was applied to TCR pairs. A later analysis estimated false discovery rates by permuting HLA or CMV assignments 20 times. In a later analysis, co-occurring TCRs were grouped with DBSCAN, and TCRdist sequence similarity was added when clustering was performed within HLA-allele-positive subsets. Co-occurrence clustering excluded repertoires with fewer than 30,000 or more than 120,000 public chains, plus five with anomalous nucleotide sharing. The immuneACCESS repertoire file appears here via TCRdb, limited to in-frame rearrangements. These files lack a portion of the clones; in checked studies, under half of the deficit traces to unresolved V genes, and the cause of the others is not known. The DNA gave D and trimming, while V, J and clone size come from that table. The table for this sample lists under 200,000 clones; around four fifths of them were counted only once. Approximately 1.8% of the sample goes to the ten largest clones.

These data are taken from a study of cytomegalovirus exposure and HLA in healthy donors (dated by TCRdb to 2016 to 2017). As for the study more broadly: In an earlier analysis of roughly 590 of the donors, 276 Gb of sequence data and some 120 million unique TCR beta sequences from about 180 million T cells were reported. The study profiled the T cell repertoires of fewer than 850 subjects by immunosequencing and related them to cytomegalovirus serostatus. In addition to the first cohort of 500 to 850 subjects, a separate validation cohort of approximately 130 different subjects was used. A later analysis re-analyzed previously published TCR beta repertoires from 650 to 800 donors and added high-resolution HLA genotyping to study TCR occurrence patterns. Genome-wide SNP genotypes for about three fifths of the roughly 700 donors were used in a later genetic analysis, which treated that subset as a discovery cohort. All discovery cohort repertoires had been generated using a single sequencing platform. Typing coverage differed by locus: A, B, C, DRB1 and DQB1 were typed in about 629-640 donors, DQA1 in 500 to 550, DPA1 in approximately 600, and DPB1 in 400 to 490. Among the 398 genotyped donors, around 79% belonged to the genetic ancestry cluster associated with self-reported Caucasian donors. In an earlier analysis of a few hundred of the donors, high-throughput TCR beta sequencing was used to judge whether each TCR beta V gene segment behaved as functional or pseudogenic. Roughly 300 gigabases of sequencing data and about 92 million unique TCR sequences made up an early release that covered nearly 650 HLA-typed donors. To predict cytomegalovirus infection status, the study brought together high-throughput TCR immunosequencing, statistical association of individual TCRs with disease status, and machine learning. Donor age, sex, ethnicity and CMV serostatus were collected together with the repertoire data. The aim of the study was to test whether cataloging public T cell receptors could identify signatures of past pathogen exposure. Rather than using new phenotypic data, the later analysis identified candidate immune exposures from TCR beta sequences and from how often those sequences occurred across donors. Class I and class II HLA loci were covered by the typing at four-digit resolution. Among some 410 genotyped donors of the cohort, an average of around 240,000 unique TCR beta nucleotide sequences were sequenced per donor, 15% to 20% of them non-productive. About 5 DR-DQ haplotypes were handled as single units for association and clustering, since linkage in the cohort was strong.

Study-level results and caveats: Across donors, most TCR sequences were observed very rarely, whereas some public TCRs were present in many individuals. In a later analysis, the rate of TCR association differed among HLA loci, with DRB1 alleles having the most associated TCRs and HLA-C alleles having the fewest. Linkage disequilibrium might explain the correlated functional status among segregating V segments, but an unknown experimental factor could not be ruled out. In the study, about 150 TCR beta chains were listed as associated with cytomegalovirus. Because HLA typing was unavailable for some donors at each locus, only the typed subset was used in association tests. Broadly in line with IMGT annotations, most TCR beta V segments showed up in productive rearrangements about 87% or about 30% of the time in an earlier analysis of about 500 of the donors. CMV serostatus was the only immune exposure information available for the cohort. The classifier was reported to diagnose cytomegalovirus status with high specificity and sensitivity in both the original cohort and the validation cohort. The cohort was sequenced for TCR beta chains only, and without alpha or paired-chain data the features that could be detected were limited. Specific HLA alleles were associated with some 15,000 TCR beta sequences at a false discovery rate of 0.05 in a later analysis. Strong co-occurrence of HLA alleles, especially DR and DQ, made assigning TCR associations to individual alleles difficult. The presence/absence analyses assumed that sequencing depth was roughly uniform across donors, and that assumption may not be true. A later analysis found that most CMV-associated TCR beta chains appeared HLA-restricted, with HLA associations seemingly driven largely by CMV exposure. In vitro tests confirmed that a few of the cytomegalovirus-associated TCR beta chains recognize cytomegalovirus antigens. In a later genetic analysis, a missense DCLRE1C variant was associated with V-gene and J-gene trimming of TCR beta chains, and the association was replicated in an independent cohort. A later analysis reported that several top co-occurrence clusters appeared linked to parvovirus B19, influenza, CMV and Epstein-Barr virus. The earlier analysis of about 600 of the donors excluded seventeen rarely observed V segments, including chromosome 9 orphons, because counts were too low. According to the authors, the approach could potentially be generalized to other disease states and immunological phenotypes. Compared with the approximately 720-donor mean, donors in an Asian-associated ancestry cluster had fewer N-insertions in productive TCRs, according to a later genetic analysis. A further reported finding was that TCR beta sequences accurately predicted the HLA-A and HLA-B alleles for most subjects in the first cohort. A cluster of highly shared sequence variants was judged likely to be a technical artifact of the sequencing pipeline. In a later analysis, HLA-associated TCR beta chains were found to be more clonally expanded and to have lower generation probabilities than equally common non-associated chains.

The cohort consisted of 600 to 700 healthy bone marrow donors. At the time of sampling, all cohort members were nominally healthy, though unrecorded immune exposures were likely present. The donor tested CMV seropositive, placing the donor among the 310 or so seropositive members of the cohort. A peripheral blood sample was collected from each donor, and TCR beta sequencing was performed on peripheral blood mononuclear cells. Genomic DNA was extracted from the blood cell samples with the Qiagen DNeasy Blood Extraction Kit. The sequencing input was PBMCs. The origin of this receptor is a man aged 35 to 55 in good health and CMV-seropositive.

The CDR3 region has the sequence CASASGGPYEQYF. The DNA sequence follows: TGCGCCAGCGCTAGCGGGGGGCCCTACGAGCAGTACTTC. The chain uses TRBV5-1 and TRBJ2-7; 11 bases in the junction line up with TRBD2. Trimming takes 7 bases off V and 2 bases off J; junction bases not matched to a gene: 2. Spanning cysteine to phenylalanine, the CDR3 consists of 13 amino acids. Of the read, only the CDR3 DNA is kept; its 39 bases are in frame from base 1. CDR1 and CDR2, per the germline V gene, are SGHRS and YFSETQ. Reference TRBV5-1 and TRBJ2-7 proteins supply the regions before and after the CDR3; the full variable domain is: KAGVTQTPRYLIKTRGQQVTLSCSPISGHRSVSWYQQTPGQGLQFLFEYFSETQRNKGNFPGRFSGRQFSNSRSEMNVSTLELGDSALYLCASASGGPYEQYFGPGTRLTVT.